What follows is one TCR beta chain and its context. A much larger clone differs from this one at a single base, so this may be a read error. Germline CDR1 reads KGHSH; CDR2 reads LQKENI. The CDR3 contains 16 residues. The authors drew around 9.4 milliliters of peripheral blood from each donor. A sample-barcoded 5' primer and a J-beta primer mix were used in a second PCR of about 7 to 12 cycles. TCRdb reprocessed the 5' RACE reads via MiXCR and lists one record per CDR3 protein. Among more than 800,000 distinct CDR3 sequences listed, under 30% were seen once. This record comes from a study of blood T cells in healthy people across ages.

The chain is built from TRBV18 and TRBJ2-5, with D hard to call. The end of the DNA is better explained by TRBJ2-1, so the J call may be wrong. Material for sequencing was blood. The sequence derives from a woman of 80 years or more in good health. The CDR3, as DNA: TGTGCCAGCTCCCTCAGAGGCAGCCCGGCTCAAGAGACCCAGTTCTTC. This codes for CASSLRGSPAQETQFF.